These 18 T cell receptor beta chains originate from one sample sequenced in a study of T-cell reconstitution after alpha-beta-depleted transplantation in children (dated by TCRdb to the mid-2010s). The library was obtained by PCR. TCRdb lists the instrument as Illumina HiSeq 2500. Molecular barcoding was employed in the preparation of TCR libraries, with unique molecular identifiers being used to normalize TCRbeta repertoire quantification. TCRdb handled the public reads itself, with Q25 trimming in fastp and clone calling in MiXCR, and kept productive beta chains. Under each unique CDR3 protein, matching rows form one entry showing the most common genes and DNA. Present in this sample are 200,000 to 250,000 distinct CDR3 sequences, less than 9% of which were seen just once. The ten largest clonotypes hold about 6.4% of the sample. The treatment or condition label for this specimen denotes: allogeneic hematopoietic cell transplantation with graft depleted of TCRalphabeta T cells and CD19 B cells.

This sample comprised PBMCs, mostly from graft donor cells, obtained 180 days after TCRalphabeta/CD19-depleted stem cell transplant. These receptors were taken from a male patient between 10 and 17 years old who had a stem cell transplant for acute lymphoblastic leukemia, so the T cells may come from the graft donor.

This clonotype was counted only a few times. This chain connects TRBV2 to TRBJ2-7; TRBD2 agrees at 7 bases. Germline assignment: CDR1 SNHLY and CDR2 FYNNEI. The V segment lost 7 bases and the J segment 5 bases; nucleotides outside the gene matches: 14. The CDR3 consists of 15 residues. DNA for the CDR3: TGTGCCAGCACCCGGCGGGGGAAGAGGGATAACGAGCAGTACTTC. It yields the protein CASTRRGKRDNEQYF.

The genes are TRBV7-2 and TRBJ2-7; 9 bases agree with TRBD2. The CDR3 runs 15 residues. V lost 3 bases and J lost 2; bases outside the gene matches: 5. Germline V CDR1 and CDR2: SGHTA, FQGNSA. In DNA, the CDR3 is TGTGCCAGCAGCTTCCGACTAGCGGTTACCTACGAGCAGTACTTC. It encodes CASSFRLAVTYEQYF.

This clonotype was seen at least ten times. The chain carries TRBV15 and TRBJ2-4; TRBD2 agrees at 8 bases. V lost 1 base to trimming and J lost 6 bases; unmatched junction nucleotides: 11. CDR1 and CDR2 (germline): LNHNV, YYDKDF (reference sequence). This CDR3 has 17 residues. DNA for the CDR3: TGTGCCACCAGCAGAGCCATTTCGGGAGGGTGGCGAAACATTCAGTACTTC. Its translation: CATSRAISGGWRNIQYF. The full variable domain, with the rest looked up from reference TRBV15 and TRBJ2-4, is DAMVIQNPRYQVTQFGKPVTLSCSQTLNHNVMYWYQQKSSQAPKLLFHYYDKDFNNEADTPDNFQSRRPNTSFCFLDIRSPGLGDTAMYLCATSRAISGGWRNIQYFGAGTRLSVL.

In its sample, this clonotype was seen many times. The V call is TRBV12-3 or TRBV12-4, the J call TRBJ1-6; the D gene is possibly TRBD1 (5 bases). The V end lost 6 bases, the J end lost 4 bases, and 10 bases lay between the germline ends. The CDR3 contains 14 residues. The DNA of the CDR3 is TGTGCCAGCAGCTTGAGGGGTTATAATTCACCCCTCCACTTT. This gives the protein CASSLRGYNSPLHF.

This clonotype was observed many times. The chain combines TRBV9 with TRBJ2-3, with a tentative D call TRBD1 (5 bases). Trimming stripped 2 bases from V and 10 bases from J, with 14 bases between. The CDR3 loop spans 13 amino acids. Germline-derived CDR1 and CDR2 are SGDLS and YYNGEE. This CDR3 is CASSVSDSRAQYF. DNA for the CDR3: TGTGCCAGCAGCGTTTCTGACAGTCGGGCGCAGTATTTT.

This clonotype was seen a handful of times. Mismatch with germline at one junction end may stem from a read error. CDR3 DNA sequence: TGTGCCATCAGTCCCTACCGGGACACCGGTAGGGGGTTCACAGATACGCAGTATTTT. Encoded protein: CAISPYRDTGRGFTDTQYF. The rearrangement links TRBV12-3 or TRBV12-4 to TRBJ2-3; D is possibly TRBD1 (6 bases). The CDR3 length is 19 residues.

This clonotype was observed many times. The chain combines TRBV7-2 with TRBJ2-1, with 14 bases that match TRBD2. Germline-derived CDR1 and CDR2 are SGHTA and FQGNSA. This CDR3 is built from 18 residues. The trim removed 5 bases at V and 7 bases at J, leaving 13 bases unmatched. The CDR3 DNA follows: TGTGCCAGCAGCCCCCGACTAGCGGGAGGGCCTGGTGGGAATGAGCAGTTCTTC. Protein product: CASSPRLAGGPGGNEQFF.

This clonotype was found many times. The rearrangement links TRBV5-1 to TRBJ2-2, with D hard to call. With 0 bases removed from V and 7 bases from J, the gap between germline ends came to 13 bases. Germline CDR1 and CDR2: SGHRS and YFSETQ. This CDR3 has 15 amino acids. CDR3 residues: CASSLAGVSIGELFF. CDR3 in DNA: TGCGCCAGCAGCTTGGCTGGCGTCAGTATCGGGGAGCTGTTTTTT.

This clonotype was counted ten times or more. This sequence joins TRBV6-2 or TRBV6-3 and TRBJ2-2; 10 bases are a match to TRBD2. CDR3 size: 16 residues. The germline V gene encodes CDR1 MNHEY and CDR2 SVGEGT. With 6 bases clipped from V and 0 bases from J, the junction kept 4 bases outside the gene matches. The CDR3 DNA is TGTGCCAGCAGCCTACTAGCGGGGTCGAACACCGGGGAGCTGTTTTTT. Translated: CASSLLAGSNTGELFF.

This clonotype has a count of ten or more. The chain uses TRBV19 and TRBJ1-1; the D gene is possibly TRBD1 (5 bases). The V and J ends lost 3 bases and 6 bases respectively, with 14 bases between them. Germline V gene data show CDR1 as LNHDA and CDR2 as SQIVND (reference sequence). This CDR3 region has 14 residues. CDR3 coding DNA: TGTGCCAGTAGTATCGTACTTTTAGGGGCTGAAGCTTTCTTT. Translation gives CASSIVLLGAEAFF.

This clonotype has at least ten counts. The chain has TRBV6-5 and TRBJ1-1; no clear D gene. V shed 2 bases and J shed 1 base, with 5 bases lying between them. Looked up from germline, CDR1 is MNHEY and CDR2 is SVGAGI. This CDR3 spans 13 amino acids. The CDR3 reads CASSYTPNTEAFF. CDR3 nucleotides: TGTGCCAGCAGTTACACCCCGAACACTGAAGCTTTCTTT.

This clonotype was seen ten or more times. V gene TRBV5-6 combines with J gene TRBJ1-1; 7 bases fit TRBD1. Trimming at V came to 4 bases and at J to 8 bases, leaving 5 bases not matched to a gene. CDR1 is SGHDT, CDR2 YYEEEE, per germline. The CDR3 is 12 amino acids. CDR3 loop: CASSPETGEAFF. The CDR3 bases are TGTGCCAGCAGCCCGGAGACAGGGGAAGCTTTCTTT.

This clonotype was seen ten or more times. The CDR3 coding sequence is TGTGCCAGCAGTTACTCCGGGGACTGGGATGAGCAGTTCTTC. It translates to CASSYSGDWDEQFF. The chain couples TRBV6-5 to TRBJ2-1; a weak D match, TRBD2 (6 bases). The CDR3 contains 14 residues. Germline V gives CDR1 MNHEY, CDR2 SVGAGI. V was clipped by 0 bases and J by 8 bases, with 11 bases between them.

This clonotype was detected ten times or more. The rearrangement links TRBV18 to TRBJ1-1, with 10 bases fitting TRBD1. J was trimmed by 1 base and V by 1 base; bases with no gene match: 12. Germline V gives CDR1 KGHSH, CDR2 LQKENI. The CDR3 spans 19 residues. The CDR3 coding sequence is TGTGCCAGCTCACCACAGCAAAGGGGACAGGGGAAGGGGAACACTGAAGCTTTCTTT. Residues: CASSPQQRGQGKGNTEAFF.

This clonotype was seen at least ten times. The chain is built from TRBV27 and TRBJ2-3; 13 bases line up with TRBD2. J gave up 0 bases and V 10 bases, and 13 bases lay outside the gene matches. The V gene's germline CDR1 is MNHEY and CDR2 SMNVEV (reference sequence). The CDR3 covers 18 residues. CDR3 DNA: TGTGCCACCGTACCTGGACTAGCGGGGGTCCGGAGCACAGATACGCAGTATTTT. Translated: CATVPGLAGVRSTDTQYF.

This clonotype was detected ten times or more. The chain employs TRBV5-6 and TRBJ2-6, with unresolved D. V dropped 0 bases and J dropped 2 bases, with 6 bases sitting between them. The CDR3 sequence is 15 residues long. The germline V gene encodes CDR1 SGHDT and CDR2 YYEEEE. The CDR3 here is CASSLVVPGANVLTF. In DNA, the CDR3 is TGTGCCAGCAGCTTGGTTGTACCTGGGGCCAACGTCCTGACTTTC.

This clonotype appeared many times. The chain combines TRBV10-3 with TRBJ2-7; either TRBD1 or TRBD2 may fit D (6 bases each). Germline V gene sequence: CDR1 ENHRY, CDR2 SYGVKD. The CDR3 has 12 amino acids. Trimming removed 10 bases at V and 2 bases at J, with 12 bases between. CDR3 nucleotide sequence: TGTGCCACTTTGGGGGGCACCTACGAGCAGTACTTC. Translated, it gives CATLGGTYEQYF.

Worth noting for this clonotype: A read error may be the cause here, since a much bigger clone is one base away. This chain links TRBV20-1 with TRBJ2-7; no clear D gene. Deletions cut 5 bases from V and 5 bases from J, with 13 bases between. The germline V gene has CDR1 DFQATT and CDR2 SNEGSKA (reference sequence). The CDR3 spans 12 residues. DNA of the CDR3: TGCAGTGCTCAGCGCGTGACAAACGAGCAGTACTTC. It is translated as CSAQRVTNEQYF.